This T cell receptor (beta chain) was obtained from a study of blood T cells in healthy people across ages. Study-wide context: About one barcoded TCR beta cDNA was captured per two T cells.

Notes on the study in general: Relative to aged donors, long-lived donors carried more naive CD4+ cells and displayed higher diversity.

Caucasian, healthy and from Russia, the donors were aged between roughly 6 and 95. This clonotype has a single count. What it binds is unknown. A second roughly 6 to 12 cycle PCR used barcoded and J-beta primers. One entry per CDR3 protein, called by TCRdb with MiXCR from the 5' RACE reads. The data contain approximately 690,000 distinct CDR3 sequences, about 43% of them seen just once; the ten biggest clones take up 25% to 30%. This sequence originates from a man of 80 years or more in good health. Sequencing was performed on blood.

The CDR3 loop is CASSASAGRGTDTQYF. CDR3 in DNA: TGTGCCAGCAGCGCCTCGGCGGGAAGGGGAACAGATACGCAGTATTTT. This chain joins TRBV7-8 and TRBJ2-3, with a weak D call TRBD2 (6 bases). Per germline, CDR1 SGHVS and CDR2 FQNEAQ. V lost 5 bases, J lost 3 bases, and 18 bases lay in between. The CDR3 totals 16 residues.